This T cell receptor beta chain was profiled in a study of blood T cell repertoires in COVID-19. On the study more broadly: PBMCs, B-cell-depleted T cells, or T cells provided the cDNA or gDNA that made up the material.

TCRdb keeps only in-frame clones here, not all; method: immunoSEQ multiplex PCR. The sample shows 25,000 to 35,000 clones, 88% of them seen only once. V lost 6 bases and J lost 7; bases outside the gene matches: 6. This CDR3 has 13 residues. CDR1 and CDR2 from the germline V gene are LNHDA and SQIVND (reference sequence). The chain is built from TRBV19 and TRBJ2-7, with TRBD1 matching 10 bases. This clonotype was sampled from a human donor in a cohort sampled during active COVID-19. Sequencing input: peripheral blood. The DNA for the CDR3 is TGTGCCAGTAGCGCGGGACAGGGGACAGAGCAGTACTTC. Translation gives CASSAGQGTEQYF.